A selection of T cell receptor beta chains follows, all from one sample in a study of tumor-infiltrating lymphocytes in primary liver carcinoma. From the multiplex PCR reads, TCRdb called clonotypes with MiXCR, one entry per CDR3 protein. The sample contains about 60,000 distinct CDR3 sequences, about three quarters of which appear only once. Sequencing was done on a sample of liver tumor tissue from sampling region 4. These TCRs come from a man aged 40-49 years with primary liver carcinoma and hepatitis B virus infection. Both conserved end residues are part of each CDR3. The order of the fields is J gene, D gene, clone size, V gene, CDR3 protein, CDR3 DNA. A D gene is named only where the DNA matches it firmly. Size is stated for part of the rows, as once, few or many counts, or as a class when the clone is expanded.

TRBJ1-1 NA NA TRBV5-4 CAGSLARASTEAFF TGTGCCGGCAGCTTGGCCAGGGCGAGCACTGAAGCTTTCTTT
TRBJ2-3 TRBD2 many TRBV28 CASIPRVAGVGTDTQYF TGTGCCAGCATTCCTCGGGTAGCGGGAGTGGGCACAGATACGCAGTATTTT
TRBJ2-1 NA NA TRBV11-2 CASSLELSSYSEQFF TGTGCCAGCAGCTTGGAGCTTAGCTCCTACAGTGAACAGTTCTTC
TRBJ2-7 NA NA TRBV29-1 CNVRDETMEQYF TGCAACGTACGGGACGAAACGATGGAGCAGTATTTC
TRBJ2-7 NA NA TRBV5-5 CASSMADLRTYEQYF TGTGCCAGCAGCATGGCCGATTTGAGAACCTACGAGCAGTACTTT
TRBJ2-1 TRBD1 NA TRBV28 CASSRQGDEFSTGNEQFF TGTGCCAGTAGCCGCCAGGGGGATGAATTTTCAACCGGCAATGAACAGTTCTTC
TRBJ2-1 NA NA TRBV6-6 CVSSPSSVGEQFF TGTGTCAGCAGCCCATCTAGCGTAGGTGAGCAATTCTTC
TRBJ1-6 NA few TRBV2 CASSEQNNSPLHF TGTGCCAGCAGTGAACAGAATAATTCACCCCTCCACTTT
TRBJ1-1 NA many TRBV11-3 CASSKATGTEAFF TGTGCCAGCAGCAAGGCCACGGGCACTGAAGCTTTCTTT
TRBJ2-5 NA NA TRBV6-6 CASRRQDSQETRYF TGTGCTAGCAGACGGCAAGATTCACAAGAGACCAGGTACTTC
TRBJ2-5 TRBD2 few TRBV4-2 CVSSQSRTSGAGVNF TGTGTCAGCAGCCAGTCTAGGACTAGCGGGGCGGGGGTAAACTTC
TRBJ2-5 NA NA TRBV11-2 CAGSLALEETQYF TGTGCCGGCAGCTTAGCTCTGGAAGAGACCCAGTATTTC
TRBJ1-1 NA NA TRBV28 CASSFWGENTEALF TGTGCCAGCAGTTTTTGGGGTGAGAACACTGAGGCTCTCTTT
TRBJ2-3 TRBD2 many TRBV5-4 CASSLEGSGVTDTQYF TGTGCCAGCAGCTTGGAAGGTAGCGGGGTCACAGATACGCAGTATTTT
TRBJ1-5 NA NA TRBV4-1 CASSQHNALVAQHF TGCGCCAGCAGCCAACACAACGCGCTCGTGGCACAACATTTT
TRBJ1-5 NA NA TRBV6-2/TRBV6-3 CASKRTMSNKPQHF TGTGCCAGCAAGAGGACAATGAGCAATAAGCCACAGCATTTT
TRBJ2-6 NA NA TRBV7-9 CASSLAGGSGANVLNF TGTGCCAGCAGCTTGGCAGGAGGGTCTGGGGCCAACGTCCTGAATTTC
TRBJ2-7 NA NA TRBV5-6 CASSFATWFWQYF TGTGCCAGCAGCTTTGCAACCTGGTTTTGGCAGTACTTC
TRBJ2-7 TRBD2 NA TRBV4-3 CASSHELVGGHEQYF TGCGCCAGCAGTCACGAGCTAGTGGGAGGGCACGAGCAGTACTTC
TRBJ2-5 NA NA TRBV5-6 CVSSFDQQGTQYF TGTGTCAGCAGCTTTGACCAGCAAGGGACCCAGTACTTC
TRBJ2-5 NA NA TRBV29-1 CSVEHRRGAQYF TGCAGCGTTGAGCACAGGCGAGGGGCCCAATACTTC
TRBJ2-5 NA NA TRBV12-3/TRBV12-4 CASSFSWNEETQYF TGTGCCAGCAGTTTTTCATGGAATGAGGAAACCCAGTACTTC
TRBJ1-2 NA NA TRBV6-2/TRBV6-3 CASRPGWGNAFVYTF TGTGCCAGCAGACCGGGCTGGGGGAACGCCTTTGTCTACACCTTC
TRBJ2-1 NA NA TRBV11-3 CASSLGVNNNEQFF TGTGCCAGCAGCTTAGGTGTCAACAACAATGAGCAGTTCTTC